Shown below are 10 T cell receptor beta chains from a single sample sequenced in a study of blood T cell repertoires in COVID-19. The method was immunoSEQ multiplex PCR; TCRdb's version includes in-frame clones alone and lacks a portion of them. The data hold under 80,000 clones, with approximately 84% observed a single time. The material sequenced was peripheral blood. The origin of the receptors is a human donor in a cohort sampled during active COVID-19.

Only one count was recorded for this clone. This rearrangement joins TRBV19 to TRBJ2-3, with D unresolved. Germline lookup yields CDR1 LNHDA and CDR2 SQIVND (reference sequence). There are 13 residues in the CDR3. Trimming stripped 4 bases from V and 3 bases from J, with 8 bases between. DNA for the CDR3: TGTGCCAGTAGTACGATAGCAACAGATACGCAGTATTTT. Its protein is CASSTIATDTQYF.

CDR3 sequence: CASSPTLGQDPLHGYTF. The CDR3 DNA follows: TGCGCCAGCAGCCCCACACTTGGACAGGACCCGCTCCATGGCTACACCTTC. The chain is built from TRBV5-1 and TRBJ1-2, with 7 nucleotides matching TRBD1. The CDR3 has 17 residues. Looked up from germline, CDR1 is SGHRS and CDR2 is YFSETQ. Trimming cost V 4 bases and J 6 bases; bases outside gene matches: 18.

This clone was recorded a few times. The chain recombines TRBV6-5 with TRBJ1-5, with 9 bases lining up with TRBD1. Losses at the gene ends were 3 bases for V and 3 bases for J; bases not matched to a gene: 6. The CDR3 contains 16 residues. CDR1 and CDR2 from the germline V gene are MNHEY and SVGAGI. In DNA, the CDR3 is TGTGCCAGCAGTTATACAGGGGGCGCGAACAATCAGCCCCAGCATTTT. As protein: CASSYTGGANNQPQHF.

This clone has just one count. V usage is TRBV7-2 and J usage is TRBJ2-7, with D possibly matching TRBD1 (5 bases). This CDR3 region has 17 residues. Per germline, CDR1 SGHTA and CDR2 FQGNSA. Trimming removed 3 bases at V and 3 bases at J, with 21 bases between. CDR3 nucleotide sequence: TGTGCCAGCAGCTTCCAAAGGGGTACAGGAGACCTCTACGAGCAGTACTTC. This encodes CASSFQRGTGDLYEQYF.

The chain recombines TRBV7-9 with TRBJ1-1, with D perhaps TRBD1 (5 bases). Trimming left V 1 base short and J 8 bases short, with 11 bases between. The CDR3 consists of 13 residues. CDR1 is SEHNR, CDR2 FQNEAQ, per germline (reference sequence). The CDR3 DNA reads as TGTGCCAGCAGCTTAGGTCCCCGGACAGAAGCTTTCTTT. Amino acids: CASSLGPRTEAFF.

The chain links TRBV19 to TRBJ2-3, with 9 nucleotides matching TRBD1. The germline CDR1 and CDR2 sequences are LNHDA and SQIVND (reference sequence). V trimming: 6 bases; J trimming: 4 bases; junction bases outside the gene matches: 5. The CDR3 covers 14 residues. The CDR3 loop reads CASRPGQGSDTQYF. CDR3 coding DNA: TGTGCCAGTAGGCCGGGACAGGGTTCAGATACGCAGTATTTT.

V usage is TRBV6-5 and J usage is TRBJ1-3, with TRBD1 matching over 7 bases. V was pared by 10 bases and J by 0 bases, with 6 bases of the junction left unmatched. Germline V gene sequence: CDR1 MNHEY, CDR2 SVGAGI. The CDR3 contains 14 residues. The CDR3 sequence is CATDRTTSGNTIYF. DNA for the CDR3: TGTGCCACGGACAGGACAACCTCTGGAAACACCATATATTTT.

The CDR3 here is CASSLVSFSPTDTQYF. CDR3 DNA: TGCGCCAGCAGTCTCGTGAGTTTCTCTCCCACAGATACGCAGTATTTT. The chain carries TRBV23-1 and TRBJ2-3; D gene uncertain. TRBV23-1 qualifies as an ORF whose function is uncertain. Trimming took off 4 bases at V and 2 bases at J, with 16 bases between the two ends. The CDR3 is made up of 16 amino acids.

This clone occurred a few times. The chain has TRBV5-1 and TRBJ1-6, with a tentative D call TRBD1 (6 bases). The CDR3 sequence is 16 residues long. Trimming took off 7 bases at V and 5 bases at J, with 19 bases between the two ends. In germline, CDR1 is SGHRS, CDR2 YFSETQ. CDR3 in amino acids: CASSAYQGSNNSPLHF. In DNA, the CDR3 is TGCGCCAGCTCAGCATACCAGGGGTCTAATAATTCACCCCTCCACTTT.

This clone was recorded a few times. The chain employs TRBV2 and TRBJ1-6; possible D gene TRBD1, 6 bases. CDR1 is SNHLY and CDR2 is FYNNEI in the germline V gene. There are 14 residues in the CDR3. V was shortened by 6 bases and J by 9 bases, with 15 bases between the two germline ends. CDR3 sequence: CASRPGGAISPLHF. The CDR3 nucleotides read TGTGCCAGCAGACCCGGGGGGGCGATTTCACCCCTCCACTTT.